Presented here are 21 T cell receptor beta chains from one specimen sequenced in a study of molecular identifiers for immune sequencing clone quantification. TCRdb fed the PCR reads into MiXCR, producing one record per CDR3 protein. The repertoire includes tens of thousands of distinct CDR3 sequences, roughly 21% of them detected once, and approximately 1% sits in the top ten. The sequenced sample was naive CD8+ T cells from blood, with Jurkat cell RNA spiked in. Subset specified: FACS-sorted CD8+CD4-CCR7+CD45RA+ naive T cells. The receptors derive from a human donor in good health. Some libraries in this study had Jurkat cell RNA spiked in.

The chain carries TRBV2 and TRBJ1-5; D is possibly TRBD1 (6 bases). Between the trimmed V and J ends, which lost 4 bases and 4 bases, there was a span of 23 bases. This CDR3 has 18 residues. Germline-derived CDR1 and CDR2 are SNHLY and FYNNEI. CDR3 amino acids: CASSAWTLEGQSNQPQHF. The DNA for the CDR3 is TGTGCCAGCAGTGCCTGGACCCTCGAAGGACAGAGTAATCAGCCCCAGCATTTT.

As concerns this clonotype: Since a much larger clone is just one base distant, this may be a read error. This chain links TRBV6-2 or TRBV6-3 with TRBJ2-7; D might be TRBD2 (5 bases). Germline V gene sequence: CDR1 MNHEY, CDR2 SVGEGT. The CDR3 totals 14 residues. The CDR3 loop is CANSYRTAPYEQYF. The CDR3 nucleotides read TGTGCCAACAGTTATCGGACTGCACCCTACGAGCAGTACTTC.

The sample holds a few counts of this clonotype. The rearrangement joins TRBV4-2 to TRBJ1-1, with D uncertain. The V end was cut by 1 base, the J end by 0 bases, with 6 bases between. Per the germline V gene, CDR1 is LGHNA and CDR2 is YNFKEQ. The CDR3 sequence is 14 residues long. CDR3 amino acids: CASSQGALNTEAFF. Here the CDR3 DNA reads TGTGCCAGCAGCCAAGGGGCACTGAACACTGAAGCTTTCTTT.

The J gene is TRBJ2-1, the V gene TRBV7-6; TRBD2 aligns across 9 bases. Germline values: CDR1 SGHVS, CDR2 FNYEAQ. The CDR3 sequence is 18 residues long. V was clipped by 1 base and J by 2 bases; unmatched bases: 9. The CDR3 region has the DNA TGTGCCAGCAGCTTAGGACTAGCGGATACAATCCCCTACAATGAGCAGTTCTTC. Residues: CASSLGLADTIPYNEQFF.

The table lists this clonotype with many counts. V and J are TRBV7-9 and TRBJ1-1; the D gene is possibly TRBD1 (6 bases). Germline lookup yields CDR1 SEHNR and CDR2 FQNEAQ (reference sequence). The germline V and J ends were trimmed by 5 bases and 3 bases, with 16 bases remaining between them. CDR3 length equals 15 residues. Here the CDR3 reads CASSHWRGADTEAFF. In nucleotides, the CDR3 is TGTGCCAGCAGCCACTGGCGGGGGGCCGACACTGAAGCTTTCTTT.

This clonotype was picked up many times. CDR3 DNA sequence: TGTGCCTGGATAGCGGGCCACACTGAAGCTTTCTTT. Translating gives CAWIAGHTEAFF. The rearrangement links TRBV30 to TRBJ1-1; no reliable D call. CDR1 and CDR2 (germline): GTSNPN, SVGIG (reference sequence). V dropped 4 bases and J dropped 3 bases, with 9 bases sitting between them. This CDR3 has 12 amino acids. Using reference TRBV30 and TRBJ1-1 for the parts outside the CDR3, the full variable domain is SQTIHQWPATLVQPVGSPLSLECTVEGTSNPNLYWYRQAAGRGLQLLFYSVGIGQISSEVPQNLSASRPQDRQFILSSKKLLLSDSGFYLCAWIAGHTEAFFGQGTRLTVV.

This clonotype was found many times. The V and J genes are TRBV28 and TRBJ2-3; no clear D gene. V was trimmed by 1 base and J by 0 bases, leaving 11 bases between them. CDR3 length equals 16 residues. Germline V gene data show CDR1 as MDHEN and CDR2 as SYDVKM. The CDR3 protein is CASSLFQSKSTDTQYF. CDR3 nucleotide sequence: TGTGCCAGCAGTTTATTCCAGTCAAAGAGCACAGATACGCAGTATTTT.

This clonotype was observed many times. This chain uses TRBV7-9 with TRBJ1-2; tentatively, D is TRBD1 (6 bases). The V end was cut by 3 bases, the J end by 6 bases, with 11 bases between. In germline, CDR1 is SEHNR, CDR2 FQNEAQ (reference sequence). The CDR3 has 13 amino acids. The CDR3 bases are TGTGCCAGCAGCTTTACAGGGAACCATGGCTACACCTTC. Protein product: CASSFTGNHGYTF.

This clonotype was counted only a few times. This chain uses TRBV13 with TRBJ2-1; no reliable D call. Germline V CDR1 and CDR2: PRHDT, FYEKMQ (reference sequence). The CDR3 totals 15 residues. Trimming left V 0 bases short and J 13 bases short, with 19 bases between. The CDR3 DNA reads as TGTGCCAGCAGCTTAGGCCGTTCGTTTGGCCCCGGTCAGTTCTTC. This sequence encodes CASSLGRSFGPGQFF.

The genes are TRBV5-1 and TRBJ1-5; D may be TRBD1 (5 bases). Trimming took 4 bases from V and 5 from J, leaving 16 bases between them. The CDR3 has 15 residues. Germline lookup yields CDR1 SGHRS and CDR2 YFSETQ. CDR3 loop: CASSPTWDGDQPQHF. The CDR3 nucleotides read TGCGCCAGCAGCCCGACCTGGGACGGAGATCAGCCCCAGCATTTT.

Many counts were recorded for this clonotype. This chain links TRBV4-1 with TRBJ2-3; 9 positions agree with TRBD1. Germline V gives CDR1 MGHRA, CDR2 YSYEKL. Trimming at V came to 3 bases and at J to 6 bases, leaving 7 bases not matched to a gene. The CDR3 consists of 15 residues. CDR3 DNA: TGCGCCAGCAGCCAGGAGGACAGGGGAGTGGATACGCAGTATTTT. It is translated as CASSQEDRGVDTQYF.

This clonotype showed up just a few times. The V call is TRBV20-1, the J call TRBJ2-1; tentative D call: TRBD2 (6 bases). V dropped 6 bases and J dropped 2 bases, with 17 bases sitting between them. The germline CDR1 and CDR2 sequences are DFQATT and SNEGSKA (reference sequence). CDR3 length: 15 amino acids. This CDR3 reads CSASSLGGTYNEQFF. Written as DNA, the CDR3 is TGCAGTGCATCAAGTCTTGGCGGGACCTACAATGAGCAGTTCTTC.

This clonotype was observed at least ten times. The gene calls are TRBV29-1 and TRBJ2-7, with D perhaps given as TRBD1 or TRBD2 (5 bases each). The CDR3 loop spans 13 amino acids. Trimming took off 1 base at V and 7 bases at J, with 14 bases between the two ends. CDR1 and CDR2 from the germline V gene are SQVTM and ANQGSEA. CDR3 bases: TGCAGCGTTGAAGGAGTGGGGGTTCGTGAGCAGTACTTC. The encoded protein is CSVEGVGVREQYF.

The chain recombines TRBV4-2 with TRBJ2-1; D is possibly TRBD1 or TRBD2 (5 bases each). The CDR3 extends over 17 amino acids. The germline CDR1 and CDR2 sequences are LGHNA and YNFKEQ. V lost 1 base, J lost 0 bases, and 13 bases lay in between. This CDR3 reads CASSQATGTTSYNEQFF. The CDR3, as DNA: TGTGCCAGCAGCCAAGCCACCGGGACCACCTCCTACAATGAGCAGTTCTTC.

The chain joins TRBV29-1 to TRBJ1-1; 7 nucleotides align to TRBD1. V lost 3 bases, J lost 3 bases, and 4 bases stayed unmatched. CDR1 SQVTM and CDR2 ANQGSEA come from the germline V gene. The CDR3 sequence is 13 residues long. CDR3 in DNA: TGCAGCGTTGAGGGGACAGACTACACTGAAGCTTTCTTT. This translates into CSVEGTDYTEAFF. Based on the CDR3 plus reference TRBV29-1 and TRBJ1-1, the full variable domain is SAVISQKPSRDICQRGTSLTIQCQVDSQVTMMFWYRQQPGQSLTLIATANQGSEATYESGFVIDKFPISRPNLTFSTLTVSNMSPEDSSIYLCSVEGTDYTEAFFGQGTRLTVV.

At least ten counts were recorded for this clonotype. The chain combines TRBV10-3 with TRBJ1-2, with a weak D call TRBD1 (6 bases). Germline V gene lookup returns CDR1 ENHRY and CDR2 SYGVKD. This CDR3 region has 15 residues. The V end was cut by 4 bases, the J end by 4 bases, with 16 bases between. The CDR3 loop reads CAISGGRDNPYGYTF. The CDR3 DNA follows: TGTGCCATCAGTGGGGGTCGGGACAACCCCTATGGCTACACCTTC.

A word on this clonotype: This may arise from a read error, as a much more abundant clone is one base away. Here the CDR3 omits its conserved ending phenylalanine or tryptophan, so a read error is the likely source. The V call is TRBV7-6, the J call TRBJ2-1, with 12 bases identical to TRBD2. Unmatched junction bases numbered 5, after V lost 5 bases and J lost 3 bases. The germline CDR1 and CDR2 sequences are SGHVS and FNYEAQ. The CDR3 totals 16 residues. The CDR3 DNA follows: TGTGCCAGCAGCCCTAGGGGACTAGCGGGCTACAATGAGCAGTTCCTC. It yields the protein CASSPRGLAGYNEQFL.

This clonotype was counted ten times or more. This chain links TRBV7-9 with TRBJ2-1; TRBD2 might be the D (6 bases). This CDR3 is 15 amino acids long. Trimming took 5 bases from V and 4 from J, leaving 15 bases between them. Germline CDR1 SEHNR, CDR2 FQNEAQ (reference sequence). This CDR3 is CASSATSGLYNEQFF. The CDR3, as DNA: TGTGCCAGCAGCGCTACCTCGGGACTGTACAATGAGCAGTTCTTC. Together with reference TRBV7-9 and TRBJ2-1, the CDR3 gives the full variable domain: DTGVSQNPRHKITKRGQNVTFRCDPISEHNRLYWYRQTLGQGPEFLTYFQNEAQLEKSRLLSDRFSAERPKGSFSTLEIQRTEQGDSAMYLCASSATSGLYNEQFFGPGTRLTVL.

This clonotype has at least ten counts. CDR3 in amino acids: CASSESARNTQYF. Here the CDR3 DNA reads TGTGCCAGCAGTGAATCCGCCCGAAATACGCAGTATTTT. The V and J genes are TRBV2 and TRBJ2-3; D call uncertain. From germline, CDR1 is SNHLY and CDR2 FYNNEI. Trimming removed 2 bases at V and 7 bases at J, with 10 bases between. The CDR3 contains 13 residues.

V usage is TRBV30 and J usage is TRBJ2-7; D unresolved. CDR3 length: 13 residues. V lost 4 bases and J 3 bases, leaving 13 bases between the germline ends. From germline, CDR1 is GTSNPN and CDR2 SVGIG (reference sequence). The CDR3: CAWTSDSYYEQYF. The DNA for the CDR3 is TGTGCCTGGACCAGTGACTCTTACTACGAGCAGTACTTC.

This clonotype was counted between two and nine times. One end of the junction varies from germline; a read error may be responsible. This sequence joins TRBV20-1 and TRBJ2-3, with a possible D match to TRBD2 (6 bases). This CDR3 region has 15 residues. Germline V gene data show CDR1 as DFQATT and CDR2 as SNEGSKA (reference sequence). The CDR3 spells CSARAPRTITDTQYF. In DNA, the CDR3 is TGCAGTGCGAGAGCCCCCCGGACTATCACAGATACGCAGTATTTT.